The 16 T cell receptor beta chains in this list originate from one sample, sequenced in a study of cytomegalovirus exposure and HLA in healthy donors. PCR employed 60 Vbeta and 13 Jbeta primers. Produced via immunoSEQ multiplex PCR; TCRdb's table is partial and in-frame only. The profile shows 150,000 to 200,000 clones, around 88% of them singletons. Sample: PBMCs. These receptor sequences come from a woman younger than 35 in good health and CMV-seronegative.

This rearrangement joins TRBV7-2 to TRBJ1-6, with TRBD1 matching over 9 bases. Losses at the gene ends were 5 bases for V and 10 bases for J; bases not matched to a gene: 12. CDR1 and CDR2 (germline): SGHTA, FQGNSA. CDR3 length equals 16 residues. CDR3 sequence reads: CASSRTGDPWGSPLHF. The DNA for the CDR3 is TGTGCCAGCAGCAGGACAGGGGACCCCTGGGGCTCACCCCTCCACTTT.

The rearrangement joins TRBV21-1 to TRBJ2-6; no check of the table's D call, TRBD1, against the DNA was made. TRBV21-1 corresponds to a pseudogene. This CDR3 contains 18 residues. CDR3 loop: CASSKGGGAGRGANVLTF. CDR3 in DNA: TGTGCCAGCAGCAAAGGAGGGGGCGCGGGACGAGGGGCCAACGTCCTGACTTTC.

This chain joins TRBV6-5 and TRBJ1-6, with D unclear. V was clipped by 2 bases and J by 7 bases, with 15 bases between them. The CDR3 totals 16 residues. CDR1 is MNHEY and CDR2 is SVGAGI in the germline V gene. The CDR3 DNA is TGTGCCAGCAGTTACACAAACATGGGCCTGAATTCACCCCTCCACTTT. Amino acid sequence: CASSYTNMGLNSPLHF.

The chain recombines TRBV18 with TRBJ1-1; 8 nucleotides align to TRBD1. Unmatched junction bases numbered 7, after V lost 4 bases and J lost 0 bases. Germline values: CDR1 KGHSH, CDR2 LQKENI. The CDR3 consists of 16 residues. Here the CDR3 reads CASSLGQGGMNTEAFF. CDR3 DNA sequence: TGTGCCAGCTCACTCGGACAGGGCGGAATGAACACTGAAGCTTTCTTT.

The rearrangement links TRBV7-2 to TRBJ2-3; TRBD2 matches 10 bases. Germline V CDR1 and CDR2: SGHTA, FQGNSA. Trimming took 1 base from V and 2 from J; bases not matched to a gene: 6. The CDR3 consists of 17 residues. The CDR3 sequence is CASSLVSLAGVTDTQYF. The CDR3 DNA follows: TGTGCCAGCAGCTTAGTTAGTCTAGCGGGAGTCACAGATACGCAGTATTTT.

This clone was counted once. The chain recombines TRBV11-1 with TRBJ2-3; 7 nucleotides match TRBD1. The germline CDR1 and CDR2 sequences are SGHAT and FQDESV (reference sequence). Trimming removed 6 bases from V and 5 bases from J; junction bases left unmatched: 11. The CDR3 is 15 amino acids. CDR3 in DNA: TGTGCCAGCAGTTCCGACAGGGTGGGAAGAGATACGCAGTATTTT. Translation gives CASSSDRVGRDTQYF.

The chain combines TRBV6-5 with TRBJ1-6; tentative D call: TRBD1 (6 bases). Germline values: CDR1 MNHEY, CDR2 SVGAGI. The CDR3 is 16 amino acids. The V end was cut by 4 bases, the J end by 7 bases, with 17 bases between. The CDR3 reads CASSLGTRPNNSPLHF. CDR3 bases: TGTGCCAGCAGTTTAGGGACAAGACCGAACAATTCACCCCTCCACTTT.

The chain's CDR3 is CASSETGVPPEQFF. The CDR3 nucleotides are TGTGCCAGCAGTGAAACGGGAGTGCCTCCTGAGCAGTTCTTC. The V gene is TRBV2, the J gene TRBJ2-1, with D perhaps matching TRBD2 (6 bases). The germline gives CDR1 SNHLY, CDR2 FYNNEI. This CDR3 contains 14 residues. Deletions cut 2 bases from V and 9 bases from J, with 14 bases between. The entire variable domain, with the rest obtained from reference TRBV2 and TRBJ2-1, is as follows: EPEVTQTPSHQVTQMGQEVILRCVPISNHLYFYWYRQILGQKVEFLVSFYNNEISEKSEIFDDQFSVERPDGSNFTLKIRSTKLEDSAMYFCASSETGVPPEQFFGPGTRLTVL.

The V gene is TRBV4-1, the J gene TRBJ1-1; possible D gene TRBD1, 5 bases. Germline lookup yields CDR1 MGHRA and CDR2 YSYEKL. V was cut by 3 bases and J by 3 bases, with 17 bases left in between. The CDR3 length is 16 residues. CDR3 residues: CASSQAHGGGYTEAFF. The CDR3 region has the DNA TGCGCCAGCAGCCAGGCCCACGGGGGAGGCTACACTGAAGCTTTCTTT.

The chain couples TRBV5-1 to TRBJ2-1; 7 positions match TRBD2. The CDR3 has 17 amino acids. Trimming removed 0 bases from V and 0 bases from J; junction bases left unmatched: 6. In germline, CDR1 is SGHRS, CDR2 YFSETQ. CDR3 sequence (DNA): TGCGCCAGCAGCTTGGTTCCTAGCGGAAGCTCCTACAATGAGCAGTTCTTC. Its protein is CASSLVPSGSSYNEQFF.

The chain is built from TRBV6-5 and TRBJ2-3, with D possibly being TRBD2 (5 bases). Germline CDR1 is MNHEY and CDR2 is SVGAGI. This CDR3 is 13 amino acids long. Trimming removed 4 bases at V and 4 bases at J, with 9 bases between. For the CDR3, the DNA is TGTGCCAGCAGTTTCAGCGGAGCAGATACGCAGTATTTT. This codes for CASSFSGADTQYF.

The rearrangement links TRBV7-3 to TRBJ2-7, with TRBD1 as a possible D gene (6 bases). The CDR3 extends over 13 amino acids. CDR1 SGHTA and CDR2 FQGTGA come from the germline V gene. V was shortened by 5 bases and J by 6 bases, with 14 bases between the two germline ends. Here the CDR3 reads CASSQGIEGEQYF. Here the CDR3 DNA reads TGTGCCAGCAGCCAGGGGATTGAGGGCGAGCAGTACTTC.

V gene TRBV5-1 combines with J gene TRBJ2-1; 13 nucleotides align to TRBD2. The CDR3 is made up of 17 amino acids. The J segment lost 3 bases and the V segment lost 5 bases, leaving 8 bases of the junction unmatched. Germline V gives CDR1 SGHRS, CDR2 YFSETQ. CDR3 amino acids: CASSPGLAGRGYNEQFF. CDR3 coding DNA: TGCGCCAGCAGTCCGGGACTAGCGGGAAGGGGCTACAATGAGCAGTTCTTC.

The chain couples TRBV30 to TRBJ1-2; maybe TRBD1 (5 bases). Per the germline V gene, CDR1 is GTSNPN and CDR2 is SVGIG (reference sequence). Trimming cost V 6 bases and J 2 bases, with 25 bases left between them. The CDR3 spans 17 residues. CDR3 loop: CACLHRGTFPWNYGYTF. The CDR3 DNA reads as TGTGCCTGCCTCCACCGGGGGACTTTCCCCTGGAACTATGGCTACACCTTC.

V is TRBV23-1 and J is TRBJ2-3; D unresolved. TRBV23-1 is recorded as an ORF, its role being uncertain. The V end was cut by 0 bases, the J end by 10 bases, with 23 bases between. The length of the CDR3 is 17 residues. The CDR3 is CASSQSVESPRWLAQYF. In nucleotides, the CDR3 is TGCGCCAGCAGTCAATCTGTCGAAAGCCCGAGGTGGTTGGCGCAGTATTTT.

The chain employs TRBV25-1 and TRBJ1-6; D is perhaps TRBD1 (6 bases). V lost 2 bases to trimming and J lost 0 bases, with 8 bases between them. This CDR3 comprises 16 residues. Germline V gene data show CDR1 as MGHDK and CDR2 as SYGVNS. The CDR3 protein is CASSENRVSYNSPLHF. The CDR3 DNA reads as TGTGCCAGCAGTGAAAACAGGGTCTCCTATAATTCACCCCTCCACTTT.